This TCR beta chain is from a study of radiotherapy plus CTLA-4 blockade in lung cancer. Assay: immunoSEQ multiplex PCR; the TCRdb copy retains only in-frame clones and omits some. The sample contains around 38,000 clones, about 86% of which appear only once. Germline V gives CDR1 LNHDA, CDR2 SQIVND (reference sequence). J gave up 1 base and V 5 bases, and 9 bases lay outside the gene matches. The CDR3 has 16 amino acids. The clonotype comes from a human donor with non-small cell lung cancer whose response to radiotherapy plus ipilimumab could not be evaluated. Here the sequenced sample was peripheral blood, taken from a patient treated with radiotherapy plus ipilimumab. The chain couples TRBV19 to TRBJ1-1, with 8 bases lining up with TRBD1. The CDR3 reads CASSFRDRRGNTEAFF. CDR3 bases: TGTGCCAGTAGTTTCCGGGACAGGCGAGGGAACACTGAAGCTTTCTTT.